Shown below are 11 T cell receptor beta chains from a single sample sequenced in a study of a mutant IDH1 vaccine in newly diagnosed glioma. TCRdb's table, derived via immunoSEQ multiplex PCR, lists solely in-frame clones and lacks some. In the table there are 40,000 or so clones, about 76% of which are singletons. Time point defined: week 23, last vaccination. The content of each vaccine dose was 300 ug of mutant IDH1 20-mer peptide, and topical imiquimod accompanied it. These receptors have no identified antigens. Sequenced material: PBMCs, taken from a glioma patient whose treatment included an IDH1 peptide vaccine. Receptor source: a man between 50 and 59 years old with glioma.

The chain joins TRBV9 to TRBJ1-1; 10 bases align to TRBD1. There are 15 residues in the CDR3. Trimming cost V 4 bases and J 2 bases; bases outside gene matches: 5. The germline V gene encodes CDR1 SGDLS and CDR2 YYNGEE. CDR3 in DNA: TGTGCCAGCAGCAGACAGGGGGCCTATAACACTGAAGCTTTCTTT. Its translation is CASSRQGAYNTEAFF.

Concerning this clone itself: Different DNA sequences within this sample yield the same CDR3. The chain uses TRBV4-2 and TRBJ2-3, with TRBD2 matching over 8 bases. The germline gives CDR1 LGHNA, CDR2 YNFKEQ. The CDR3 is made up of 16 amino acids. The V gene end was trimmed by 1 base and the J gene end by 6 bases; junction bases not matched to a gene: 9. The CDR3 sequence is CASSQARTGGPDTQYF. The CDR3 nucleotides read TGTGCCAGCAGCCAAGCCCGGACGGGGGGGCCGGATACGCAGTATTTT.

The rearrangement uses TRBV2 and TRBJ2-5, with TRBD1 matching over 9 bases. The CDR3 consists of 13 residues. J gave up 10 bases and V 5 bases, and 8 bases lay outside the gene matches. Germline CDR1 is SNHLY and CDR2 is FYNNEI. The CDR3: CASSSGQGDGQYF. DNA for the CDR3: TGTGCCAGCAGTTCGGGACAGGGTGATGGCCAGTACTTC.

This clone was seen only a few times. DNA of the CDR3: TGTGCCAGCAGCTTTTGGACAGGGGTTAATTCACCCCTCCACTTT. Amino acid sequence: CASSFWTGVNSPLHF. The rearrangement joins TRBV5-4 to TRBJ1-6; 9 bases fit TRBD1. This CDR3 contains 15 residues. V trimming: 2 bases; J trimming: 6 bases; junction bases outside the gene matches: 3. CDR1 is SGHNT, CDR2 YYREEE, per germline (reference sequence).

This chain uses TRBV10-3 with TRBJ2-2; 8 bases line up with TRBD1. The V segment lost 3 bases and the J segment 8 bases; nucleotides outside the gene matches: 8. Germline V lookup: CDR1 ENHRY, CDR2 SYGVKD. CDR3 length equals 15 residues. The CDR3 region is CAISETAGGGGELFF. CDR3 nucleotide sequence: TGTGCCATCAGTGAAACCGCAGGGGGCGGAGGGGAGCTGTTTTTT.

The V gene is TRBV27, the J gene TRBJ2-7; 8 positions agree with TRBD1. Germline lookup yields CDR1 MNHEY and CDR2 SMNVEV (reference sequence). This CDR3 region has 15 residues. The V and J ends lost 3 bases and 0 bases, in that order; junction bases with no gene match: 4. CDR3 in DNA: TGTGCCAGCAGTTTTGACAGGGGAACCTCCTACGAGCAGTACTTC. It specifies CASSFDRGTSYEQYF.

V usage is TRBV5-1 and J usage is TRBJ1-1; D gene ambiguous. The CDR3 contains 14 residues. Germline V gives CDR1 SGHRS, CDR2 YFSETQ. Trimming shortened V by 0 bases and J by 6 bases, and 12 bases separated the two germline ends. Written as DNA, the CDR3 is TGCGCCAGCAGCTTGGTGGGCGGCTTCGCTGAAGCTTTCTTT. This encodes CASSLVGGFAEAFF. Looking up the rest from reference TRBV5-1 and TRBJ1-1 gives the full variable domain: KAGVTQTPRYLIKTRGQQVTLSCSPISGHRSVSWYQQTPGQGLQFLFEYFSETQRNKGNFPGRFSGRQFSNSRSEMNVSTLELGDSALYLCASSLVGGFAEAFFGQGTRLTVV.

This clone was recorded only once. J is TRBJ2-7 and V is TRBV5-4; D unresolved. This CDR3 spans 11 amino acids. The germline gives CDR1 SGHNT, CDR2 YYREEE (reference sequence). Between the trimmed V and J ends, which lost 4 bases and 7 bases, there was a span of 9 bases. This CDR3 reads CASSLMGEQYF. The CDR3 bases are TGTGCCAGCAGCCTGATGGGGGAGCAGTACTTC.

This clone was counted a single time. DNA for the CDR3: TGTGCCAGCAGCGTAGGGAATAGCGGGGGTGAGACCCAGTACTTC. Encoded protein: CASSVGNSGGETQYF. The V and J genes are TRBV9 and TRBJ2-5, with 9 nucleotides matching TRBD2. V was clipped by 0 bases and J by 5 bases; unmatched bases: 5. There are 15 residues in the CDR3. Germline-derived CDR1 and CDR2 are SGDLS and YYNGEE.

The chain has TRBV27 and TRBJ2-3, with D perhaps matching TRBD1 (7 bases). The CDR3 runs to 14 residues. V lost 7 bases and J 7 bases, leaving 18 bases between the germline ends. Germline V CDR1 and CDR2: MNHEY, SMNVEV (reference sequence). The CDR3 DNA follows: TGTGCCAGCATGGCGGGACAGAACCCTCATACGCAGTATTTT. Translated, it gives CASMAGQNPHTQYF.

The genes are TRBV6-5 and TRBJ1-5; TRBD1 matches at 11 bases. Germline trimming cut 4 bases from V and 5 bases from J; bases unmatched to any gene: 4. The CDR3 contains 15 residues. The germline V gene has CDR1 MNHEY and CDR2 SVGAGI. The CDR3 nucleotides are TGTGCCAGCAGTTTAGGGACAGGGGGGGATCAGCCCCAGCATTTT. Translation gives CASSLGTGGDQPQHF.